This T cell receptor beta chain came from a study of molecular identifiers for immune sequencing clone quantification (dated by TCRdb to the late 2010s). With respect to the entire study: For a replicate experiment, the RNA from either 20,000 or 100,000 naive CD8 T cells was divided into five aliquots, and four of those aliquots went on to sequencing. This methods study benchmarked molecular-identifier clustering-based TCR repertoire sequencing (MIDCIRS) and TCR RNA copy counting, using CD8 T cells to do so.

Turning to this clonotype: Its cognate antigen has yet to be identified. At one end, the junction sequence differs from germline, possibly due to a read error.

Libraries were constructed by PCR. Sequencing used an Illumina HiSeq 4000. Bulk TCR libraries were prepared as previously described, using TCR primers listed in Table S5. The Qiagen AllPrep DNA/RNA kit was used to purify total RNA. Before any analysis, reads coming from multiple sequencing runs of the same library were combined into one pool. Per the authors' processing: Reads were retained only if an exact TCR constant sequence was present, and the retained reads were trimmed to 150 nt and grouped according to their 12-nt molecular barcodes. Within each barcode group, reads were sub-clustered at a 15% Levenshtein threshold, and quality-weighted consensus sequences were built per RNA molecule. Non-functional sequences were filtered out, along with any lower-count sequence sitting one edit away from another sequence. Based on fitting two negative binomial distributions, any barcode sub-cluster with under 20% of the maximum read count was discarded. TCRdb handled the public reads itself, with Q25 trimming in fastp and clone calling in MiXCR, and kept productive beta chains. Entries are consolidated by CDR3 protein sequence, retaining the most common genes and DNA. V and J calls and clone size were set by TCRdb, not the authors. Counted in this sample were about 320,000 distinct CDR3 sequences; about a fifth of them appeared once. 0.81% of the sample goes to the ten largest clones.

The CDR3 runs 17 amino acids, cysteine and phenylalanine included. Here the CDR3 DNA is all that survives: 51 bases in frame from base 1. Based on the germline V gene (reference sequence), the CDR1 and CDR2 sequences are SEHNR and FQNEAQ. The paper as a whole reports these results and caveats: Highly expanded clone sizes could be underestimated because identical TCR molecules may share a barcode. In CMV-specific effector cells, clones with more than 20 RNA copies accounted for over 99% of molecules, whereas in naive cells such clones accounted for under 1%. A single cell's worth of spiked-in Jurkat TCR RNA was reported detectable even among 750,000 to 1,000,000 naive CD8 T cells. Modeling indicated about 3 TCR RNA copies recovered per cell, compared with about ten by digital PCR, which implies a capture efficiency of about 31%. The naive libraries included spiked-in Jurkat TCR RNA (about nine copies' worth), and this RNA is not part of the donor repertoire. When barcode sub-clustering was omitted, TCR diversity was inflated by chimeric consensus sequences, with chimeras reaching as high as 47%.

Naive CD8 T cell libraries were made from approximately 20,000 to 1,000,000 sorted cells using 10%, 30% or 50% of purified RNA. On a BD FACSAria II, naive CD8 T cells were FACS-sorted as CD8+CD4-CCR7+CD45RA+ and collected into RLT Plus buffer. Detection sensitivity was tested by spiking Jurkat RNA equal to ten or so TCR copies' worth into samples containing roughly 17,000-1,000,000 naive CD8 T cells. CD8 T cells were enriched with RosetteSep CD8+ T Cell Enrichment Cocktail and Ficoll-Paque, followed by ACK red cell lysis. In this chain, TRBV7-9 is recombined with TRBJ2-7, with the D call perhaps TRBD1 or TRBD2, as 5 bases match in each case. The source of this sequence is a human donor in good health. Some libraries in this study had Jurkat cell RNA spiked in. The sample taken for sequencing was naive CD8+ T cells from blood, with Jurkat cell RNA spiked in. Reading the label with the study, this specimen's cell subset or site is: FACS-sorted CD8+CD4-CCR7+CD45RA+ naive T cells. The DNA sequence is TGTGCCGGCAGCCCCCGGGTTCCGGGGCAACGTACCTACGAGCAGTACTTC. This gives the protein CAGSPRVPGQRTYEQYF.